These T cell receptor beta chains were read from a single sample in a study of human T cells and chemical hapten exposure. Each CDR3 protein gets one entry after TCRdb re-called the RACE reads with MiXCR. Of approximately 110,000 distinct CDR3 sequences listed, 9.5% to 11% are singletons. The sample in question was whole blood, obtained in connection with sensitization to the hapten diphenylcyclopropenone (DPC). All receptors derive from a middle-aged woman with alopecia areata. Some clones in this sample may be carry-over from other donors' samples. Both conserved end residues are part of each CDR3. The D gene is left open where the match is weak. Clone sizes are given selectively: once, few, many, or a class where the clone is expanded.

d_gene	len	abundance	v_gene	j_gene	CDR3nt	CDR3aa
TRBD2	15	few	TRBV29-1	TRBJ2-3	TGCAGCGCCAAATCGGAGCGGGGGGCCACAGATACGCAGTATTTT	CSAKSERGATDTQYF
NA	16	many	TRBV13	TRBJ2-7	TGTGCCAGCAACGCTAGGTATCGGGGGCGCTCCTACGAGCAGTACTTC	CASNARYRGRSYEQYF
TRBD1	16	many	TRBV6-6	TRBJ2-2	TGTGCCAGCAGTCTACCGGGACAGGGGGCTTCCGGGGAGCTGTTTTTT	CASSLPGQGASGELFF
TRBD2	12	few	TRBV20-1	TRBJ2-7	TGCAGTGTATCCAGCGGGGGGCACGAGCAGTACTTC	CSVSSGGHEQYF
NA	14	NA	TRBV7-6	TRBJ2-7	TGTGCCAGCAGCTCAGGGTCCATCGGCCACGAGCAGTACTTC	CASSSGSIGHEQYF
TRBD2	16	few	TRBV6-1	TRBJ2-1	TGTGCCAGCAGTGTAGGTGGACTAGCGGAATACAATGAGCAGTTCTTC	CASSVGGLAEYNEQFF
TRBD1	14	NA	TRBV29-1	TRBJ2-1	TGCAGCGTCGATTCGACAGGGATTTACAATGAGCAGTTCTTC	CSVDSTGIYNEQFF
TRBD1	15	many	TRBV9	TRBJ2-1	TGTGCCAGCAGCGTAGGCAGGGGGCTTTACAATGAGCAGTTCTTC	CASSVGRGLYNEQFF
NA	16	few	TRBV20-1	TRBJ2-3	TGCAGTGCTAGAGATCTCGAGCGTCAGGGCACAGATACGCAGTATTTT	CSARDLERQGTDTQYF
TRBD2	15	many	TRBV27	TRBJ2-7	TGTGCCAGCAGTTTACGGCGGGGGGGCCCCTACGAGCAGTACTTC	CASSLRRGGPYEQYF
NA	16	many	TRBV18	TRBJ1-3	TGTGCCAGCTCACCACTTGGGGTCTTCTCTGGAAACACCATATATTTT	CASSPLGVFSGNTIYF
NA	14	many	TRBV6-5	TRBJ1-2	TGTGCCAGCAGTTATGGTACCGGAATCGGAGGCTACACCTTC	CASSYGTGIGGYTF
NA	13	many	TRBV7-2	TRBJ2-3	TGTGCCAGCCGGGGCCCCTTGACGGATACGCAGTATTTT	CASRGPLTDTQYF
NA	14	many	TRBV29-1	TRBJ2-2	TGCAGCGTTGATAACCGGGGGCAAGGCGGGGAGCTGTTTTTT	CSVDNRGQGGELFF